This TCR beta chain was observed in a study of PD-L1 blockade in urothelial cancer. Whole-study context: Males with urothelial cancer arising in the bladder constituted most of the roughly 30 patients. A median blood sample held about 140,000 T cells and under 85,000 unique TCRs.

The V end lost 1 base, the J end lost 2 bases, and 16 bases lay between the germline ends. Germline V gene sequence: CDR1 SGHRS, CDR2 YFSETQ. This CDR3 is built from 16 residues. This clone was counted a single time. Time point: peripheral blood 6 weeks after treatment start. PCRs each included synthetic TCR analog templates spiked in. Assay: immunoSEQ multiplex PCR; the TCRdb copy retains only in-frame clones and omits some. The sample records 45,000 to 50,000 clones, about four fifths being singletons. Sequenced material: PBMCs, taken around atezolizumab (anti-PD-L1) treatment. The receptor was derived from a man aged 65 to 85 with urothelial cancer. This chain joins TRBV5-1 and TRBJ2-7, with D perhaps matching TRBD1 (6 bases). CDR3 bases: TGCGCCAGCAGCTTGTTTCAAGGGACATCAGCCTACGAGCAGTACTTC. It specifies CASSLFQGTSAYEQYF.